The 26 T cell receptor beta chains listed next were all sequenced from one sample in a study of T cell responses to AZD1222 COVID-19 vaccine. The method was immunoSEQ multiplex PCR; TCRdb's version includes in-frame clones alone and lacks a portion of them. The repertoire consists of about 140,000 clones, with roughly 92% occurring once and the leading ten covering roughly 5.1%. Sequenced material: peripheral blood, taken on day 0 of AZD1222 vaccination. Receptors were obtained from an adult in good health.

This chain connects TRBV6-5 to TRBJ2-7; the match to TRBD2 covers 9 bases. Germline-derived CDR1 and CDR2 are MNHEY and SVGAGI. This CDR3 region has 15 residues. The junction had 19 bases not matched to a gene; V was cut back by 10 bases and J by 9 bases. CDR3 nucleotides: TGTGCCACCTACGAGACTAGCGGACCTGTTTGGGGGCAGTACTTC. It is translated as CATYETSGPVWGQYF.

The chain recombines TRBV5-1 with TRBJ2-7; TRBD2 agrees at 7 bases. CDR3 size: 14 residues. V dropped 0 bases and J dropped 4; count of bases not matched to a gene: 4. The V gene's germline CDR1 is SGHRS and CDR2 YFSETQ. The CDR3 here is CASSLGSGVYEQYF. In nucleotides, the CDR3 is TGCGCCAGCAGCTTGGGGAGCGGGGTTTACGAGCAGTACTTC.

The chain links TRBV28 to TRBJ2-5; 8 nucleotides line up with TRBD1. The CDR3 sequence is 14 residues long. Trimming removed 3 bases from V and 6 bases from J; junction bases left unmatched: 6. Germline CDR1 reads MDHEN; CDR2 reads SYDVKM. The CDR3 DNA is TGTGCCAGCAGTTTCGACAGGGGACTGAAGACCCAGTACTTC. This translates into CASSFDRGLKTQYF. The variable domain in full, completed from reference TRBV28 and TRBJ2-5, reads DVKVTQSSRYLVKRTGEKVFLECVQDMDHENMFWYRQDPGLGLRLIYFSYDVKMKEKGDIPEGYSVSREKKERFSLILESASTNQTSMYLCASSFDRGLKTQYFGPGTRLLVL.

V and J are TRBV7-2 and TRBJ1-5; D is ambiguous. The CDR3 has 15 residues. CDR1 and CDR2 (germline): SGHTA, FQGNSA. Trimming cost V 2 bases and J 1 base, with 9 bases left between them. CDR3 nucleotide sequence: TGTGCCAGCAGCTTAATGGGTCAGAGCAATCAGCCCCAGCATTTT. It codes for CASSLMGQSNQPQHF.

This clone has more than one count but fewer than ten. This chain links TRBV7-9 with TRBJ2-7, with 7 nucleotides matching TRBD2. This CDR3 comprises 13 residues. CDR1 is SEHNR, CDR2 FQNEAQ, per germline (reference sequence). Unmatched junction bases numbered 2, after V lost 3 bases and J lost 3 bases. CDR3 sequence reads: CASSLGTNYEQYF. The CDR3 DNA follows: TGTGCCAGCAGCTTGGGGACTAACTACGAGCAGTACTTC.

This chain connects TRBV19 to TRBJ1-2; 9 nucleotides line up with TRBD1. J lost 5 bases, V lost 5 bases, and 6 bases had no gene match. This CDR3 spans 14 amino acids. Germline CDR1 LNHDA, CDR2 SQIVND (reference sequence). The chain's CDR3 is CASSLPGQGYGYTF. The CDR3 DNA follows: TGTGCCAGTAGTTTACCGGGACAGGGTTATGGCTACACCTTC.

The chain carries TRBV19 and TRBJ2-3; D is possibly TRBD1 or TRBD2 (5 bases each). V lost 5 bases and J lost 6, with 18 bases in between. Germline V CDR1 and CDR2: LNHDA, SQIVND (reference sequence). The CDR3 is 15 residues long. Here the CDR3 reads CASSPPGPTLDTQYF. The DNA of the CDR3 is TGTGCCAGTAGTCCACCGGGACCAACCCTGGATACGCAGTATTTT.

The chain has TRBV4-2 and TRBJ2-1; possibly TRBD1 or TRBD2 for D (5 bases each). The CDR3 runs to 15 residues. Trimming removed 4 bases from V and 5 bases from J, with 15 bases in between. Per the germline V gene, CDR1 is LGHNA and CDR2 is YNFKEQ. The CDR3 loop is CASSPSGTEDNEQFF. CDR3 DNA sequence: TGTGCCAGCAGCCCATCCGGGACGGAAGACAATGAGCAGTTCTTC.

J is TRBJ2-7 and V is TRBV2; D ambiguous. V lost 3 bases and J 3 bases, leaving 15 bases between the germline ends. This CDR3 has 15 residues. The germline V gene encodes CDR1 SNHLY and CDR2 FYNNEI. The CDR3 nucleotides read TGTGCCAGCAGTGATGGAACGGTCAATATCTACGAGCAGTACTTC. This translates into CASSDGTVNIYEQYF.

The V and J genes are TRBV7-9 and TRBJ2-1; D may correspond to TRBD1 or TRBD2 (5 bases each). Trimming stripped 6 bases from V and 4 bases from J, with 16 bases between. The CDR3 extends over 15 amino acids. Per the germline V gene, CDR1 is SEHNR and CDR2 is FQNEAQ (reference sequence). Here the CDR3 DNA reads TGTGCCAGCAGTTCCGGGACCGGCACTTACAATGAGCAGTTCTTC. Protein product: CASSSGTGTYNEQFF.

This chain links TRBV7-9 with TRBJ2-7, with D unresolved. The CDR3 is made up of 13 amino acids. The germline gives CDR1 SEHNR, CDR2 FQNEAQ (reference sequence). The ends were cut back, 5 bases at V and 3 bases at J, with 11 bases in the middle. CDR3 region: CASSPPGNYEQYF. The CDR3 region has the DNA TGTGCCAGCAGCCCACCCGGCAACTACGAGCAGTACTTC.

The chain employs TRBV5-1 and TRBJ2-2; TRBD1 aligns across 9 bases. CDR1 is SGHRS and CDR2 is YFSETQ in the germline V gene. With 0 bases clipped from V and 0 bases from J, the junction kept 9 bases outside the gene matches. The length of the CDR3 is 19 residues. CDR3 coding DNA: TGCGCCAGCAGCTTGGCTCGTCCGGGACAGGGATCGAACACCGGGGAGCTGTTTTTT. This sequence encodes CASSLARPGQGSNTGELFF.

The rearrangement links TRBV7-2 to TRBJ2-3; tentatively, D is TRBD2 (7 bases). Germline V CDR1 and CDR2: SGHTA, FQGNSA. V was shortened by 5 bases and J by 2 bases, with 17 bases between the two germline ends. This CDR3 region has 16 residues. The CDR3 nucleotides are TGTGCCAGCAGCGTAGTTGCGGGGGCCCTCACAGATACGCAGTATTTT. This sequence encodes CASSVVAGALTDTQYF.

The CDR3 protein is CASTQENTIYF. CDR3 DNA sequence: TGTGCCAGCACCCAGGAAAACACCATATATTTT. The J gene is TRBJ1-3, the V gene TRBV2; D is ambiguous. The CDR3 length is 11 residues. The V end was cut by 7 bases, the J end by 6 bases, with 7 bases between. Germline-derived CDR1 and CDR2 are SNHLY and FYNNEI. The full variable domain, rest sourced from reference TRBV2 and TRBJ1-3, is EPEVTQTPSHQVTQMGQEVILRCVPISNHLYFYWYRQILGQKVEFLVSFYNNEISEKSEIFDDQFSVERPDGSNFTLKIRSTKLEDSAMYFCASTQENTIYFGEGSWLTVV.

Comment on this clone: The same CDR3 also results from other DNA sequences found in this sample. V and J are TRBV12-3 or TRBV12-4 and TRBJ1-1, with no clear D. V lost 3 bases, J lost 1 base, and 6 bases lay in between. This CDR3 comprises 13 residues. The DNA for the CDR3 is TGTGCCAGCAGTTTCACCGGGAACACTGAAGCTTTCTTT. This codes for CASSFTGNTEAFF.

The chain is built from TRBV29-1 and TRBJ1-2; a possible D gene is TRBD1 (5 bases). Per germline, CDR1 SQVTM and CDR2 ANQGSEA. This CDR3 is 13 amino acids long. V dropped 0 bases and J dropped 4 bases, with 9 bases sitting between them. The CDR3 nucleotides are TGCAGCGTTGAAGATCAGGGAATCTATGGCTACACCTTC. Translating it yields CSVEDQGIYGYTF.

This clone was counted a few times. The gene calls are TRBV7-9 and TRBJ1-6; D is uncertain. The CDR3 covers 11 residues. V lost 2 bases and J 7 bases, leaving 0 bases between the germline ends. In germline, CDR1 is SEHNR, CDR2 FQNEAQ (reference sequence). Here the CDR3 DNA reads TGTGCCAGCAGCTTAAATTCACCCCTCCACTTT. Residues: CASSLNSPLHF. Full variable domain (missing parts from reference TRBV7-9 and TRBJ1-6): DTGVSQNPRHKITKRGQNVTFRCDPISEHNRLYWYRQTLGQGPEFLTYFQNEAQLEKSRLLSDRFSAERPKGSFSTLEIQRTEQGDSAMYLCASSLNSPLHFGNGTRLTVT.

The gene calls are TRBV10-3 and TRBJ2-3; perhaps TRBD2 as D (6 bases). CDR1 ENHRY and CDR2 SYGVKD come from the germline V gene. V was trimmed by 4 bases and J by 4 bases, leaving 12 bases between them. The CDR3 is 14 amino acids. Written as DNA, the CDR3 is TGTGCCATCAGTGCGGAGGGACTGGCAGATACGCAGTATTTT. It codes for CAISAEGLADTQYF.

The chain links TRBV18 to TRBJ1-1; D gene uncertain. Germline V CDR1 and CDR2: KGHSH, LQKENI. Trimming took 2 bases from V and 5 from J, leaving 12 bases between them. The CDR3 extends over 14 amino acids. The CDR3 loop reads CASSPNQGSTEAFF. DNA for the CDR3: TGTGCCAGCTCACCAAATCAAGGATCGACTGAAGCTTTCTTT. Full variable domain (outside the CDR3, taken from reference TRBV18 and TRBJ1-1): NAGVMQNPRHLVRRRGQEARLRCSPMKGHSHVYWYRQLPEEGLKFMVYLQKENIIDESGMPKERFSAEFPKEGPSILRIQQVVRGDSAAYFCASSPNQGSTEAFFGQGTRLTVV.

This clone appeared once. V gene TRBV10-3 combines with J gene TRBJ2-5; D is possibly TRBD2 (5 bases). The CDR3 runs 16 residues. From germline, CDR1 is ENHRY and CDR2 SYGVKD. Trimming removed 6 bases at V and 5 bases at J, with 22 bases between. The CDR3 region is CAISRDGFAGGETQYF. The CDR3 DNA is TGTGCCATCAGCCGAGATGGGTTTGCGGGCGGGGAGACCCAGTACTTC.

This rearrangement joins TRBV7-9 to TRBJ2-5; D gene uncertain. Trimming stripped 5 bases from V and 5 bases from J, with 15 bases between. This CDR3 is built from 14 residues. The germline gives CDR1 SEHNR, CDR2 FQNEAQ (reference sequence). This CDR3 is CASSQRTVGETQYF. In DNA form, the CDR3 reads TGTGCCAGCAGCCAGAGGACGGTGGGGGAGACCCAGTACTTC.

The CDR3 protein is CASSQGGDESYEQYF. The DNA for the CDR3 is TGTGCCAGCAGCCAAGGGGGGGACGAGTCCTACGAGCAGTACTTC. The chain recombines TRBV14 with TRBJ2-7; the D gene is possibly TRBD2 (6 bases). The CDR3 sequence is 15 residues long. Germline V CDR1 and CDR2: SGHDN, FVKESK. V dropped 1 base and J dropped 1 base, with 11 bases sitting between them.

The chain uses TRBV21-1 and TRBJ2-3. TRBV21-1 counts as a pseudogene. The CDR3 contains 17 residues. The CDR3 nucleotides are TGTGCCAGCAGCAACGGTCCGGCGTCCAAAACTACAGATACGCAGTATTTT. Amino acids: CASSNGPASKTTDTQYF.

The chain uses TRBV3-1 (or the pseudogene TRBV3-2) and TRBJ2-1, with TRBD2 identical over 7 bases. Germline lookup yields CDR1 LGHDT and CDR2 YNNKEL (reference sequence). Trimming took 0 bases from V and 2 from J; bases not matched to a gene: 4. The CDR3 contains 16 residues. The CDR3 region has the DNA TGTGCCAGCAGCCAAGAGCTGACTAGCCCCTACAATGAGCAGTTCTTC. Amino acids: CASSQELTSPYNEQFF.

This chain uses TRBV28 with TRBJ2-1; D remains unclear. Trimming pared 6 bases from V and 8 bases from J, leaving 14 bases between. This CDR3 spans 13 amino acids. Germline V gene lookup returns CDR1 MDHEN and CDR2 SYDVKM. The CDR3 DNA follows: TGTGCCAGCAGGGTTTGGGAAGAAGATGAGCAGTTCTTC. It codes for CASRVWEEDEQFF.

This chain uses TRBV28 with TRBJ2-3; the D gene could be TRBD1 or TRBD2 (7 bases each). CDR1 is MDHEN and CDR2 is SYDVKM in the germline V gene. The CDR3 runs to 14 residues. The V and J ends lost 7 bases and 4 bases respectively, with 15 bases between them. The CDR3 bases are TGTGCCAGCACCCAGGGGGGGGGCGCAGATACGCAGTATTTT. Amino acids: CASTQGGGADTQYF.